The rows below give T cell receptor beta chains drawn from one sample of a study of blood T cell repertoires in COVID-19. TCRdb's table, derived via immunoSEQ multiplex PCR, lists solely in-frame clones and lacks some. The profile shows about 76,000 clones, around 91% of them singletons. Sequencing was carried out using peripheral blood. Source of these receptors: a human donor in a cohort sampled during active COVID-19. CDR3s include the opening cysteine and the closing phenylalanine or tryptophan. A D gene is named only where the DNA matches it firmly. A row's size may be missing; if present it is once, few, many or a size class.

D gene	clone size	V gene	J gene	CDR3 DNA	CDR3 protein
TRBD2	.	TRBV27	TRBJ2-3	TGTGCCAGCTCCCTAGCGGGGGTATCAGATACGCAGTATTTT	CASSLAGVSDTQYF
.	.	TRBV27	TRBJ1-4	TGTGCCAGCAGTTGGAGGGAAGGGGTAAGTGAAAAACTGTTTTTT	CASSWREGVSEKLFF
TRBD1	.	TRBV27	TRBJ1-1	TGTGCCAGCAGACCGGGACAGGGGCACGCTGAAGCTTTCTTT	CASRPGQGHAEAFF
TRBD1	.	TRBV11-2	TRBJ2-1	TGTGCCAGCAGCCCTGTGGGCAGGGGGCACGACAATGAGCAGTTCTTC	CASSPVGRGHDNEQFF
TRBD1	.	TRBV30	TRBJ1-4	TGTGCCTGGAGGCCTGGACAGGGGCGTAATGAAAAACTGTTTTTT	CAWRPGQGRNEKLFF
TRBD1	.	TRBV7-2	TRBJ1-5	TGTGCCAGCAGCGAATCGGGACAGAGGACCAGCTATAGCAATCAGCCCCAGCATTTT	CASSESGQRTSYSNQPQHF
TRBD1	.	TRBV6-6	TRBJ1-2	TGTGCCAGCAGTTACCCAGGGACAGCCTTAGGGTATGGCTACACCTTC	CASSYPGTALGYGYTF
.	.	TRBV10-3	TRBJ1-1	TGTGCCATCAGTGCCGAGGGGGGGCAAACTGAAGCTTTCTTT	CAISAEGGQTEAFF
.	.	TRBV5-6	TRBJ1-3	TGTGCCAGCAGCTCCCTGGGAGGTTCGATCTCTGGAAACACCATATATTTT	CASSSLGGSISGNTIYF
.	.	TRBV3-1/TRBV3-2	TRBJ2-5	TGTGCCAGCAGCCGCCGGGGAGGAGAGACCCAGTACTTC	CASSRRGGETQYF
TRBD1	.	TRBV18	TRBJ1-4	TGTGCCAGCTCACTAAACAGGGGACGGGATGAAAAACTGTTTTTT	CASSLNRGRDEKLFF
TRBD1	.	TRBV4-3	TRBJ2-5	TGCGCCAGCAGCCAAGAATTCGGGACAGGGAAGGAGACCCAGTACTTC	CASSQEFGTGKETQYF
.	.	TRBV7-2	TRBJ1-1	TGTGCCAGCAGCTTTCAGGGGAACACTGAAGCTTTCTTT	CASSFQGNTEAFF
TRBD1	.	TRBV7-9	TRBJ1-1	TGTGCCAGCAGCTTGACAGGGGGTGCGGCGTCTGAAGCTTTCTTT	CASSLTGGAASEAFF
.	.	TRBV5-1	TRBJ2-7	TGCGCCAGCAGCTTGGATGGGAGCGCCTCCTACGAGCAGTACTTC	CASSLDGSASYEQYF
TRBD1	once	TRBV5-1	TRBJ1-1	TGCGCCAGCAGCGTACCCGGGACAGGCAACACTGAAGCTTTCTTT	CASSVPGTGNTEAFF
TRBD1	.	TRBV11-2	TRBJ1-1	TGTGCCAGCAGCTTAGTTTCTGGGACAGGCGGAACTGAAGCTTTCTTT	CASSLVSGTGGTEAFF
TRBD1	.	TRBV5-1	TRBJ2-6	TGCGCCAGCAGCATGACAGGGCCTGGGGCCAACGTCCTGACTTTC	CASSMTGPGANVLTF
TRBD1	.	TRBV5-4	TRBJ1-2	TGTGCCAGCAGCTCGGGACAGCCTCCAGGGGACTATGGCTACACCTTC	CASSSGQPPGDYGYTF